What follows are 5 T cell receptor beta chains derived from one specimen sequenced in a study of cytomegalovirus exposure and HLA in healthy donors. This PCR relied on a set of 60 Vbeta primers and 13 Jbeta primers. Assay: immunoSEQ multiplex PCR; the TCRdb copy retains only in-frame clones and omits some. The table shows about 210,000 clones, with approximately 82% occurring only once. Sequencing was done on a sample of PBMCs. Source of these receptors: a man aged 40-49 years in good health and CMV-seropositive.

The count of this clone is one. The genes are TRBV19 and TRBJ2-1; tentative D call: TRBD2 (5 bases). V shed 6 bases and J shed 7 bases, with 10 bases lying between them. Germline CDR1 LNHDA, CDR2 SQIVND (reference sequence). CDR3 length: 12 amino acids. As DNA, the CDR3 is TGTGCCAGTAGCTTGAGGGAGAATGAGCAGTTCTTC. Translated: CASSLRENEQFF.

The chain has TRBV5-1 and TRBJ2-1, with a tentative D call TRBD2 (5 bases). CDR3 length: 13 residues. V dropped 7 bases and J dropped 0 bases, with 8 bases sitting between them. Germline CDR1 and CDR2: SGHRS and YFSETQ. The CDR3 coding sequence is TGCGCCAGCGGCCGGGACTCCTACAATGAGCAGTTCTTC. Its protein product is CASGRDSYNEQFF.

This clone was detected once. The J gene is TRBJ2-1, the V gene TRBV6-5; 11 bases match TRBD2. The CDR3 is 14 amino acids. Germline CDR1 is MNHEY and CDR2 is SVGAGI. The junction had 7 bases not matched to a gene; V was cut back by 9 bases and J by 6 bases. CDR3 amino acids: CASEGGTSGNEQFF. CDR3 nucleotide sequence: TGTGCCAGTGAAGGAGGGACTAGCGGCAATGAGCAGTTCTTC.

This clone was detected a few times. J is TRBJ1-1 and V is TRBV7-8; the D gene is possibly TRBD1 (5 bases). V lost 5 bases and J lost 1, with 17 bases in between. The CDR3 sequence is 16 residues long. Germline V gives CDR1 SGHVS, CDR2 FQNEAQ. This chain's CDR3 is CASSPRGGTQNTEAFF. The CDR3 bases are TGTGCCAGCAGCCCCCGGGGAGGGACGCAGAACACTGAAGCTTTCTTT.

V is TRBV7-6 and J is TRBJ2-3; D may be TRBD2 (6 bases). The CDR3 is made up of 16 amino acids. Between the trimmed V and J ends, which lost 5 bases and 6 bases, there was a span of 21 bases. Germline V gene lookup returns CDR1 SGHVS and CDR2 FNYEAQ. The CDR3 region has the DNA TGTGCCAGCAGCCTGGCCCTAGGAGGGCAATCTGATACGCAGTATTTT. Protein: CASSLALGGQSDTQYF.